What follows is one TCR beta chain and its context. The target of this receptor is not known. The junction shows a germline mismatch at one end, possibly a read error. Sample time point, as interpreted from the label and publication: about 28 days (+/-7) after the second vaccine dose. AZD1222 recipients whose second dose came at about 4 weeks and those whose second dose came at about 12 weeks were combined into one group, since spike-specific TCR depth and breadth did not differ between the two schedules. Vaccinee samples were obtained from the UK trials COV001 and COV002, which included a single-blind randomized controlled phase 2/3 trial of AZD1222 (ChAdOx1 nCoV-19) in healthy adults. For TCRbeta chain sequencing, PBMC samples from trial participants were taken at day 0 and at day 28 after the second dose. This sample was included in a study of T cell responses to AZD1222 COVID-19 vaccine (dated by TCRdb to the early 2020s). In the study overall: A total of roughly 240 trial participants underwent TCR sequencing, of whom some 210 received two doses of AZD1222 and some 25 received two doses of the MenACWY control vaccine. Trial participants were enrolled by age into subgroups of 18-55, 56-69 and 70-plus years, and 148, 28 and 57 TCR-sequenced participants, respectively, were included in these subgroups.

The research as a whole found: Spike-specific TCR breadth and depth rose significantly after two AZD1222 doses compared with day 0 and with MenACWY recipients. Vaccine-associated CD4 TCRs spanned the whole spike protein, with dominant responses in regions 160-218 and 743-854. Because no samples from the day 14 peak response were available, repertoires could be characterized only after the peak T cell response. In the small 56-69-year group, the increase in depth fell short of significance, most likely because of low power. Reportedly, close to half of the unique spike-specific TCRs recognized epitopes lying outside the regions that are mutated in the B.1.351 and B.1.1.7 variants. Only five to seven AZD1222 recipients were SARS-CoV-2 seropositive at baseline, limiting conclusions about previously exposed vaccinees. Participants were mostly white British, with more females than males. The authors suggested clonal diversity may have been underestimated.

The CDR3 regions of human TCRbeta chains were subjected to immunosequencing. Processing in the source paper ran as follows. TCRs in the repertoires were compared against a reference library of SARS-CoV-2-specific TCRs that had been generated with the MIRA antigen-specificity platform. Breadth was defined as the fraction of unique TCRs that were SARS-CoV-2-associated, and depth was defined as the fraction of total T cells that were SARS-CoV-2-associated. Using the MIRA data, each spike-specific TCR was mapped to the spike region that the TCR reacts to and placed in a CD4 or CD8 class. Log10-transformed breadth and depth values were compared by one-way ANOVA with Sidak's multiple comparisons tests. Not all clones reach the TCRdb copy of this immuneACCESS table, which keeps in-frame sequences only. Checked studies attribute under half of the gap to unresolved V genes and leave the rest unexplained. Clone size and V and J calls were adopted from that table, with D and trimming inferred from the DNA. This sample lists approximately 140,000 clones; 92% were detected once. 2.5% to 3.5% of the sample is held by the ten biggest clonotypes.

The CDR3, from cysteine to phenylalanine, totals 14 residues. The entry retains the CDR3 DNA only, 42 bases that are in frame from base 1. CDR1 and CDR2, looked up from the germline V gene, are SGHVS and FQNEAQ. The receptor comes from an adult who received the AZD1222 COVID-19 vaccine. This sequence uses TRBV7-8 and TRBJ2-3, and TRBD2 aligns with 13 junction nucleotides. The material was peripheral blood, obtained 28 days after the second AZD1222 dose. The CDR3 corresponds to CASSRDAGTSGMIF. The DNA sequence reads TGTGCCAGCAGCCGAGATGCGGGGACTAGCGGGATGATTTTT.